This TCR beta chain was sequenced during a study of regulatory T cells in long-lasting Graves disease (dated by TCRdb to the early 2020s). In terms of the full investigation: Patients with newly diagnosed Graves' disease had been on antithyroid drugs for under 3 months. Patients with persistent Graves' disease were compared with patients with newly diagnosed Graves' disease using TCR sequencing and RNA sequencing of peripheral blood. TCR sequencing covered around 13 persistent and approximately 20 newly diagnosed Graves' disease patients, about 35 samples in total. The study was registered as a clinical trial and conducted in China. Beyond this particular receptor, the publication reports: TRBV28, TRBJ1-2 and TRBJ2-5 were preferentially used in persistent disease, while TRBV20-1 and TRBJ2-1 were favored in newly diagnosed disease. As a limitation, the authors acknowledged that the small sample size may reduce accuracy. Patients with persistent disease shared more public clonotypes (fewer than 3,000) than newly diagnosed patients did (around 980). Persistent Graves' disease patients showed lower TCR Shannon entropy and fewer highly expanded clones than newly diagnosed patients, suggesting clonal expansion. Sequencing and analysis were limited to the TCR beta chain. Because the primary lesion, thyroid tissue, could not be accessed, the study looked at peripheral blood alone.

This clonotype was seen only a few times. The clone's antigen remains unknown. Base qualities are not at hand, and no much larger clone is one base apart. Receptor libraries were prepared by multiplex PCR. The data were produced on an Illumina HiSeq 4000. TCR beta libraries were built with iRepertoire HTBI primers and Arm-PCR amplification of CDR3 regions. Before sequencing, the PCR products went through gel purification. On the authors' methods: Gene usage analysis of CDR3 amino acid clonotypes used the 50 to 70 TRBV and around 14 TRBJ segments found across samples. COPE and FqMerger were used to merge filtered high-quality paired reads into contigs. BLAST was used to align contigs to IMGT TRBV, TRBD and TRBJ reference genes, and CDR3 was defined according to IMGT. Any clonotype with a frequency above 0.1% was counted as a highly expanded clone. Shannon entropy served as the measure of repertoire diversity, while the Gini coefficient captured V-J evenness. Clonotypes shared by more than one individual were considered public. TCRdb took the public reads, trimmed them with fastp at Q25, ran MiXCR for clone calling and kept in-frame beta chains. Each CDR3 protein appears once, grouped with its most common genes and DNA. These V and J calls derive from TCRdb rather than the authors' analysis. The sample yields some 500,000 distinct CDR3 sequences; approximately 16% were counted once. About 25% of the sample is taken by the ten largest.

V and J are trimmed by 2 bases and 3 bases, and the gene matches miss 4 bases of the junction. CDR1 is given as SGHRS and CDR2 as YFSETQ, both from the germline V gene. The CDR3 starts with the cysteine, ends with the phenylalanine, and has 14 residues. Only CDR3 DNA remains: 42 bases, in frame from the first base. According to the study, the label for this sample's time point signals: newly diagnosed GD, antithyroid drugs for less than 3 months. For both TCR sequencing and RNA sequencing, RNA was extracted from PBMCs in TRIzol. The diagnosis of Graves' disease followed American Thyroid Association guidelines. Patients were recruited from an endocrinology department in Xi'an, China. From each patient, nine milliliters of peripheral blood was collected into an EDTA anticoagulant tube. Ficoll Paque Plus density gradient separation was used to isolate PBMCs, and no additional T cell sorting was done. RNA quality was checked with an Agilent 2100 Bioanalyzer and agarose gel, and concentration with a NanoDrop 2000.

The same data also went into a second study, on T cells in Graves' hyperthyroidism and ophthalmopathy. The second publication reports: Graves' hyperthyroidism was defined as stable when no progression to ophthalmopathy occurred over 18 months of follow-up. Hyperthyroidism patients were newly diagnosed, had a disease duration of under 2 months, and were aged 18 to 65 years. Patients with uncontrolled infections, other autoimmune diseases, pregnancy or lactation were excluded. Diagnoses relied on clinical symptoms, serum thyroxine and TRAb, thyroid ultrasound and orbital computed tomography. The first round of RT-PCR for the TCR CDR3 was performed with the HTBI primer set and the Qiagen OneStep RT-PCR kit. Blood samples also contained most of the expanded thyroid clonotypes (frequency above 0.001), which suggests that blood repertoires may reflect thyroid immune responses. Ophthalmopathy was separated from stable hyperthyroidism by a 13 V-J signature model, with 85% to 90% sensitivity and approximately 81% specificity obtained in cross-validation and 80%/75% obtained in testing. In validation, progression to ophthalmopathy was predicted by the model with 70.59% sensitivity and about 72% specificity, a median of roughly 6 months before onset. To identify distinguishing TCR V-J signatures, a discovery cohort of 100 patients was used, comprising 43 with Graves' ophthalmopathy and 57 with stable Graves' hyperthyroidism. Prospective prediction of ophthalmopathy was tested in an independent validation cohort consisting of some 20 hyperthyroidism patients and some 17 patients who later progressed to ophthalmopathy. For training and testing, the 110 or so patients in the discovery cohort were randomly divided in a 7:3 ratio. Thyroid tissue and blood T-cell repertoires from several Graves' hyperthyroidism patients were also compared in the study. Following sampling, methimazole starting at 30 mg daily was given to hyperthyroidism patients, and high-dose intravenous methylprednisolone was given to ophthalmopathy patients. A second multiplex PCR round built the libraries, followed by size selection and purification. Sequencing of the libraries was done on an Illumina HiSeq2000 using paired-end 100 bp reads. Raw data were processed with SOAPnuke, discarding reads with adapters, uncalled bases, mean Phred below 15, or no exact constant-primer or identifier match. High-quality paired reads were merged using COPE v1.2.5, and each unique nucleotide sequence was defined as a clonotype. MiTCR v1.1 was used to align clonotypes to the IMGT TRBV, TRBD and TRBJ reference segments. Only V-J combinations with frequency above 0.0001, covering 99% to 99.2% of repertoires, were analysed. The TCS score was defined as F50 (clonal expansion) divided by E x V (chaos), with BLOSUM62-based TCRdist calculated between CDR3 peptides within each V-J. Welch's t-statistics and random forest reduced roughly 540 V-J features to about 13, which were used in a naive Bayes classifier (R e1071). No statistical method was used to fix the sample size in advance, and group allocation was not hidden from the investigators. The paper reports TCR Vbeta CDR3 sequencing of over 120 peripheral blood samples: approximately 41 ophthalmopathy, over 70 hyperthyroidism and around 17 progressor patients.

The clonotype was recovered from a woman aged 40 to 65 with Graves disease. Donor details come from another sample of the same person, matched by shared clones. The rearrangement combines TRBV5-1 with TRBJ2-5, with 7 bases matching TRBD2. Here the sequenced sample was peripheral blood mononuclear cells (PBMCs), taken at new diagnosis, from a patient treated with antithyroid drugs. The nucleotides are TGCGCCAGCAGCTTCCAGGGAGGGGAAGAGACCCAGTACTTC. It encodes CASSFQGGEETQYF.